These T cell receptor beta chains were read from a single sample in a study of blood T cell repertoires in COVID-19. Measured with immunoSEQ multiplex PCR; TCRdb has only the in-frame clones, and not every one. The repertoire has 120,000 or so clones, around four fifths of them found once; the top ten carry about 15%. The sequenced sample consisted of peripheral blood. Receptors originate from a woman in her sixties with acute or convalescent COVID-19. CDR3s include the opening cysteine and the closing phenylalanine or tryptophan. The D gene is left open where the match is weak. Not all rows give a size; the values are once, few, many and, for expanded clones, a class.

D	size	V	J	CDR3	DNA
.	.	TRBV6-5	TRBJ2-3	CASSYNGRGVTDTQYF	TGTGCCAGCAGTTACAATGGCAGGGGAGTGACAGATACGCAGTATTTT
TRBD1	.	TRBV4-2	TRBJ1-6	CASSQDLPGGYSPLHF	TGTGCCAGCAGCCAAGATCTGCCAGGGGGATATTCACCCCTCCACTTT
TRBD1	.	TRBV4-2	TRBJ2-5	CASSQEGGRAETQYF	TGTGCCAGCAGCCAAGAAGGGGGCAGGGCAGAGACCCAGTACTTC
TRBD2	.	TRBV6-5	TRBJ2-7	CASSRPGLAHEQYF	TGTGCCAGCAGTCGGCCGGGACTAGCCCACGAGCAGTACTTC
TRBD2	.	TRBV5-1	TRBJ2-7	CASSLPGGGEQYF	TGCGCCAGCAGCTTGCCCGGGGGGGGCGAGCAGTACTTC
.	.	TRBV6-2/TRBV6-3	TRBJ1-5	CASSYGGGNQPQHF	TGTGCCAGCAGTTACGGGGGGGGCAATCAGCCCCAGCATTTT
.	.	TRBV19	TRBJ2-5	CASSPLTSQETQYF	TGTGCCAGTAGTCCTTTGACTAGCCAAGAGACCCAGTACTTC
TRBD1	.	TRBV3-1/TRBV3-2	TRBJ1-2	CASSQTQTGTVGYTF	TGTGCCAGCAGCCAAACTCAAACCGGGACAGTCGGCTACACCTTC
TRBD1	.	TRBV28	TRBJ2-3	CASSRQGAKDTQYF	TGTGCCAGCAGTCGACAGGGGGCCAAAGATACGCAGTATTTT
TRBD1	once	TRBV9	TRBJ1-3	CASSVETGVWNTIYF	TGTGCCAGCAGCGTAGAGACAGGGGTTTGGAACACCATATATTTT
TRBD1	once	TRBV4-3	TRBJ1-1	CASSQEPDRGWTEAFF	TGCGCCAGCAGCCAAGAGCCGGACAGGGGGTGGACTGAAGCTTTCTTT
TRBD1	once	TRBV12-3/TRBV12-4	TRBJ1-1	CASRGQGDTEAFF	TGTGCCAGCAGGGGACAGGGCGACACTGAAGCTTTCTTT
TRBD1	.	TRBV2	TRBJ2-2	CASSIQGENTGELFF	TGTGCCAGCAGCATACAGGGGGAAAACACCGGGGAGCTGTTTTTT
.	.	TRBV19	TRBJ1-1	CASSLTGPPRTEAFF	TGTGCCAGTAGTTTAACAGGGCCTCCGCGGACTGAAGCTTTCTTT
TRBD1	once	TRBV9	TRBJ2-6	CASSARQGAPGANVLTF	TGTGCCAGCAGCGCCAGACAGGGGGCTCCCGGGGCCAACGTCCTGACTTTC
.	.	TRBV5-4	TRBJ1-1	CASSLSASNTEAFF	TGTGCCAGCAGCTTGAGCGCCTCGAACACTGAAGCTTTCTTT
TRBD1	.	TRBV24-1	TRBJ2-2	CATSDRQGENTGELFF	TGTGCCACCAGTGATAGACAGGGGGAAAACACCGGGGAGCTGTTTTTT
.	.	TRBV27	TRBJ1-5	CASSEFYSNQPQHF	TGTGCCAGCAGTGAGTTTTATAGCAATCAGCCCCAGCATTTT
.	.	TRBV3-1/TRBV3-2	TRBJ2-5	CASRLSELGEETQYF	TGTGCCAGCAGACTATCGGAACTAGGAGAAGAGACCCAGTACTTC